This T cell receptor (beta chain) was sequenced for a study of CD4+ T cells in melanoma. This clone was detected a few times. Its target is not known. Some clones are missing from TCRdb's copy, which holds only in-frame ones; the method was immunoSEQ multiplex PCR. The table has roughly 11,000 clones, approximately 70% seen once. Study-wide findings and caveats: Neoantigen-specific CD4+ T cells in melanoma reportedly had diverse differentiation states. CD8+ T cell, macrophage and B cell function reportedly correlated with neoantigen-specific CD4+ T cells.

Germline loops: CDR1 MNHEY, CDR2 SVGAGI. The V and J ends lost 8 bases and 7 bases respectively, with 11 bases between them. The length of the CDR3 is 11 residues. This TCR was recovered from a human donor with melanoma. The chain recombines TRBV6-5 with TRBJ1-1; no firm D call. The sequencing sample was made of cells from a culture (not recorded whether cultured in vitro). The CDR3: CASGRPLEAFF. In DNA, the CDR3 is TGTGCCAGCGGAAGACCCCTTGAAGCTTTCTTT.